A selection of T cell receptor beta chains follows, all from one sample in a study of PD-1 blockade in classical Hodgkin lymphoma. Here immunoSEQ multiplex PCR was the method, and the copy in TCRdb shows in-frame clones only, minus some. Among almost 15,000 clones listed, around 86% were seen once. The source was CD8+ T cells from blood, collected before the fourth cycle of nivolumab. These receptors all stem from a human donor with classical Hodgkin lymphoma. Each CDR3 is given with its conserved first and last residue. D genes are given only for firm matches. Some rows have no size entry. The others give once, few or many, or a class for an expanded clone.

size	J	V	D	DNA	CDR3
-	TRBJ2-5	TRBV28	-	TGTGCCAGCAGCGACAGTGGTTCCTCCCAAGAGACCCAGTACTTC	CASSDSGSSQETQYF
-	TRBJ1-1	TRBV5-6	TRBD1	TGTGCCAGCAGCTTGGAACAGGGGGAAGCTTTCTTT	CASSLEQGEAFF
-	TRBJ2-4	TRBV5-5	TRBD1	TGTGCCAGCAGCGGATGGGACAGTGCGAACATTCAGTACTTC	CASSGWDSANIQYF
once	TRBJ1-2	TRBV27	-	TGTGCCAGCAGGCAGGGGATTTACTATGGCTACACCTTC	CASRQGIYYGYTF
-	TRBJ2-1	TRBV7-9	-	TGTGCCAGCAGCTTGTTCCTGGGGTTGAACGATGAGCAGTTCTTC	CASSLFLGLNDEQFF
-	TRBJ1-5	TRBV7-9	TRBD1	TGTGCCAGCAGTCCACACCCCACGACAGGGGGCAATCAGCCCCAGCATTTT	CASSPHPTTGGNQPQHF
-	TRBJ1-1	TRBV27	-	TGTGCCAGCACGCCAAACAGGGAAATGAACACTGAAGCTTTCTTT	CASTPNREMNTEAFF
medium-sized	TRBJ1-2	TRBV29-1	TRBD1	TGCAGCGTCCATGATCCCCTACAGGGGGCCAACTATGGCTACACCTTC	CSVHDPLQGANYGYTF
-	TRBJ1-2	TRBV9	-	TGTGCCAGCAGCGTGGCAGGGGAATCAAACTATGGCTACACCTTC	CASSVAGESNYGYTF
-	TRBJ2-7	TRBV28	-	TGTGCCAGCAGTCCGGACTCCTACGAGCAGTACTTC	CASSPDSYEQYF
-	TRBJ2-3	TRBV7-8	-	TGTGCCAGCAGCTTAGGACCAAGCGGAGATACGCAGTATTTT	CASSLGPSGDTQYF
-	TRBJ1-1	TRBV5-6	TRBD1	TGTGCCAGCAGCGGGATCGAGACAGGGGAGAACACTGAAGCTTTCTTT	CASSGIETGENTEAFF
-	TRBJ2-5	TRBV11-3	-	TGTGCCAGCAGGACCCACGGGACAAAGAAGGAGACCCAGTACTTC	CASRTHGTKKETQYF
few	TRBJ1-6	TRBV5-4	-	TGTGCCAGCAGCCTACGACAGGAGGGGTCACCCCTCCACTTT	CASSLRQEGSPLHF
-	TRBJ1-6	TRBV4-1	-	TGCGCCAGCAGCCCCTCTGAGGGAGGTTATAATTCACCCCTCCACTTT	CASSPSEGGYNSPLHF
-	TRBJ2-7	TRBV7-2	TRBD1	TGTGCCAGCAGCCAATTTCCCGGGACAGGGGTTGAGCAGTACTTC	CASSQFPGTGVEQYF
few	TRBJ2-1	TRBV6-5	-	TGTGCCAGCAGTCCCCTTACGGGAGCCTACAATGAGCAGTTCTTC	CASSPLTGAYNEQFF
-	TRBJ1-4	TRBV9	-	TGTGCCAGCAGCGTAGTAGCATCGAAACTGTTTTTT	CASSVVASKLFF
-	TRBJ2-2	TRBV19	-	TGTGCCAGTAGTACACTCACCGGGACCTTGGCCGGGGAGCTGTTTTTT	CASSTLTGTLAGELFF
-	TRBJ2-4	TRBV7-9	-	TGTGCCAGCGGAGGGACAGAAAACATTCAGTACTTC	CASGGTENIQYF
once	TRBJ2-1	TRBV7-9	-	TGTGCCAGCCTAGACTCCGCTTACAATGAGCAGTTCTTC	CASLDSAYNEQFF
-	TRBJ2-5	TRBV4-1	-	TGCGCCAGCAGCCAAGACGGCAGCCAAGAGACCCAGTACTTC	CASSQDGSQETQYF
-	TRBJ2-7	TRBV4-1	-	TGCGCCAGCAGCCTGGACAGCACTGGCTACGAGCAGTACTTC	CASSLDSTGYEQYF
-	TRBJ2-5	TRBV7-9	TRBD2	TGTGCCAGCAGGGAGGGACCAACCTCTCTAGCGGGAGGAAGAGAGACCCAGTACTTC	CASREGPTSLAGGRETQYF
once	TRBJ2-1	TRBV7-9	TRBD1	TGTGCAGGGACAGGGGGCAATGAGCAGTTCTTC	CAGTGGNEQFF
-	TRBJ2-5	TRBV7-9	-	TGTGCCAGCAACACCCCCTCTTTTGGGGAGTACCAAGAGACCCAGTACTTC	CASNTPSFGEYQETQYF